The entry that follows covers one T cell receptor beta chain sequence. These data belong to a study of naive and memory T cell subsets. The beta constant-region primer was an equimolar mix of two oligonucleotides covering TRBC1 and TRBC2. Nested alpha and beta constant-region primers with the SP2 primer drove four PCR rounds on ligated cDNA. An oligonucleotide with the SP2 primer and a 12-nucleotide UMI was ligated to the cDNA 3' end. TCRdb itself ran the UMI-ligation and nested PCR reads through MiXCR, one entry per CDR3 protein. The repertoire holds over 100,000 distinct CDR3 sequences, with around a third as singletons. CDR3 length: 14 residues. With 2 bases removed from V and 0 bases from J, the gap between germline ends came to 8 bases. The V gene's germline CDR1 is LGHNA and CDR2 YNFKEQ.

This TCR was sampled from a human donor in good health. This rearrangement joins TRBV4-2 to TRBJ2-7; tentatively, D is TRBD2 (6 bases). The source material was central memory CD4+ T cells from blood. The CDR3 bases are TGTGCCAGCAGCCAAAGCGGGTCCTCCTACGAGCAGTACTTC. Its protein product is CASSQSGSSYEQYF.